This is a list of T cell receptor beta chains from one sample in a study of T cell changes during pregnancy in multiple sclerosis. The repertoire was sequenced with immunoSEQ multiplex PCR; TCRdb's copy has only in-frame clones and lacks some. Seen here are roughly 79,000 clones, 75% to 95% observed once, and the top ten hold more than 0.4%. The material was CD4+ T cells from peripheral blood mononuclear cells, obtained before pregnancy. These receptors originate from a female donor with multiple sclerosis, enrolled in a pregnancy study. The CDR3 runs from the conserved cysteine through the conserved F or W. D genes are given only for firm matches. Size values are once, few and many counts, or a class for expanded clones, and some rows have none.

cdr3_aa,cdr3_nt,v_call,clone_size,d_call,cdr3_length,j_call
CASSRGQRATGELFF,TGTGCCAGCAGCCGCGGACAGCGAGCCACCGGGGAGCTGTTTTTT,TRBV7-8,NA,NA,15,TRBJ2-2
CASSPMDTRETQYF,TGTGCCAGCAGTCCCATGGACACCCGGGAGACCCAGTACTTC,TRBV28,NA,NA,14,TRBJ2-5
CASSGPAGGGSPLHF,TGTGCCAGCAGCGGACCGGCCGGGGGGGGTTCACCCCTCCACTTT,TRBV9,NA,NA,15,TRBJ1-6
CASTPGYRGPADYGYTF,TGTGCCAGCACCCCTGGGTATAGGGGGCCTGCCGACTATGGCTACACCTTC,TRBV27,NA,TRBD1,17,TRBJ1-2
CATSRDNQNSNQPQHF,TGTGCCACCAGCAGAGATAACCAGAATAGCAATCAGCCCCAGCATTTT,TRBV15,NA,NA,16,TRBJ1-5
CASSFGVGRSGYTF,TGTGCCAGCAGTTTTGGCGTAGGGAGGAGCGGCTACACCTTC,TRBV28,NA,NA,14,TRBJ1-2
CASSLVGQGSQNTEAFF,TGTGCCAGCAGCTTGGTGGGACAGGGGTCCCAAAACACTGAAGCTTTCTTT,TRBV5-5,NA,TRBD1,17,TRBJ1-1
CASKSGTYNEQFF,TGCGCCAGCAAGAGCGGGACTTACAATGAGCAGTTCTTC,TRBV5-1,NA,TRBD2,13,TRBJ2-1
CASSPKADRGLSNQPQHF,TGTGCCAGCTCACCCAAGGCGGACAGGGGTCTTAGCAATCAGCCCCAGCATTTT,TRBV18,NA,TRBD1,18,TRBJ1-5
CASNPTGSWEQYF,TGTGCCAGCAACCCGACAGGGTCGTGGGAGCAGTACTTC,TRBV28,NA,TRBD1,13,TRBJ2-7
CASSPGEKLNGGYTF,TGTGCCAGCAGCCCAGGGGAGAAGTTGAACGGCGGCTACACCTTC,TRBV5-6,NA,NA,15,TRBJ1-2
CASSTGQGGNYGYTF,TGCGCCAGCAGCACCGGACAGGGGGGTAACTATGGCTACACCTTC,TRBV5-1,NA,TRBD1,15,TRBJ1-2
CASKGTGNTIYF,TGTGCTAGTAAGGGGACTGGAAACACCATATATTTT,TRBV12-5,NA,NA,12,TRBJ1-3
CASSLQQNTEAFF,TGTGCCAGCAGCCTACAGCAGAACACTGAAGCTTTCTTT,TRBV14,few,NA,13,TRBJ1-1
CASSTGQVSPLHF,TGTGCCAGCAGTACGGGACAGGTCTCACCCCTCCACTTT,TRBV2,few,TRBD1,13,TRBJ1-6
CASSLNSLAGGTYNEQFF,TGTGCCAGCAGTTTAAACTCACTAGCGGGAGGGACCTACAATGAGCAGTTCTTC,TRBV27,NA,TRBD2,18,TRBJ2-1
CASSLSIAGGQNNEQFF,TGTGCCAGCAGCTTGTCCATAGCGGGAGGGCAAAACAATGAGCAGTTCTTC,TRBV5-4,NA,TRBD2,17,TRBJ2-1
CAWEGGSGYTF,TGTGCCTGGGAAGGGGGCTCTGGCTACACCTTC,TRBV30,NA,TRBD1,11,TRBJ1-2
CASSSGQVVETQYF,TGTGCCAGCAGCTCCGGACAGGTCGTAGAGACCCAGTACTTC,TRBV13,NA,TRBD1,14,TRBJ2-5
CASSYRGASTEAFF,TGTGCCAGCAGTTACCGGGGGGCTTCCACTGAAGCTTTCTTT,TRBV6-5,NA,NA,14,TRBJ1-1